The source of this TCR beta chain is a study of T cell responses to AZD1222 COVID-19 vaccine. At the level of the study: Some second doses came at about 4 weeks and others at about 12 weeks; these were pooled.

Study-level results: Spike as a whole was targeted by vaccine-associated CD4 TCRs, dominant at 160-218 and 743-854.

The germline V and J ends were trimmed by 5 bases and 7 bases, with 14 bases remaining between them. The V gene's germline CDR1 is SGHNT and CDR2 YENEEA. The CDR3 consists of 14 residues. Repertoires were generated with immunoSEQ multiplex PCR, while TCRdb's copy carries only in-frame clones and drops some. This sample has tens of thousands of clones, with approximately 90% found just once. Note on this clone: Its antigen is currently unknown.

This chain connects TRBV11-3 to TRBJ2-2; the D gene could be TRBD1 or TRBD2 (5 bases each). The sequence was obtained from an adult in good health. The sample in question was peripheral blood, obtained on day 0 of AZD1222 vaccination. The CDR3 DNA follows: TGTGCCAGCAGCCAAGGGACCGATCGCGGGGAGCTGTTTTTT. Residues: CASSQGTDRGELFF.